A selection of T cell receptor beta chains follows, all from one sample in a study of blood T cell repertoires in COVID-19. Method: immunoSEQ multiplex PCR; TCRdb's copy keeps in-frame clones and lacks some. The sample records approximately 170,000 clones, around 85% being singletons. Sample: peripheral blood. These receptors were collected from a woman aged 50 to 65 with acute or convalescent COVID-19. Each CDR3 is given with its conserved first and last residue. Fields, in order: clone size, D gene, V gene, J gene, CDR3 protein, CDR3 DNA. The D gene is left open where the match is weak. Expanded clones get a size class; other rows say once, few or many, or leave the size out.

NA	NA	TRBV9	TRBJ2-7	CASSVMGDGYEQYF	TGTGCCAGCAGCGTAATGGGAGACGGCTACGAGCAGTACTTC
NA	NA	TRBV6-5	TRBJ1-2	CASSNFGPYNYGYTF	TGTGCCAGCAGCAATTTTGGGCCTTATAACTATGGCTACACCTTC
medium-sized	NA	TRBV9	TRBJ2-5	CASSVAREETQYF	TGTGCCAGCAGCGTAGCCAGGGAAGAGACCCAGTACTTC
NA	NA	TRBV20-1	TRBJ1-1	CSASRTFSGGNTEAFF	TGCAGTGCTAGTCGGACATTCTCCGGGGGGAACACTGAAGCTTTCTTT
NA	NA	TRBV11-2	TRBJ2-7	CASSRPGLSYEQYF	TGTGCCAGCAGTAGACCGGGACTCTCCTACGAGCAGTACTTC
NA	NA	TRBV12-3/TRBV12-4	TRBJ1-2	CASASDKDYGYTF	TGTGCCAGCGCGTCTGACAAGGACTATGGCTACACCTTC
once	TRBD1	TRBV27	TRBJ1-2	CASRTTGKRGYTF	TGTGCCAGCAGGACGACAGGGAAGAGGGGCTACACCTTC
NA	NA	TRBV3-1/TRBV3-2	TRBJ1-2	CASSPYSAYGYTF	TGTGCCAGCAGCCCATACTCCGCCTATGGCTACACCTTC
NA	TRBD1	TRBV24-1	TRBJ2-2	CATSDLGQGGTGELFF	TGTGCCACCAGTGACCTGGGACAGGGGGGCACCGGGGAGCTGTTTTTT
NA	TRBD1	TRBV29-1	TRBJ2-1	CSVDRGRASRSSYNEQFF	TGCAGCGTTGACAGGGGGCGGGCTAGCAGGAGCTCCTACAATGAGCAGTTCTTC
many	NA	TRBV5-1	TRBJ2-3	CASSFQGKTDTQYF	TGCGCCAGCAGCTTCCAGGGCAAGACAGATACGCAGTATTTT
NA	NA	TRBV5-1	TRBJ2-1	CASRSANWNEQFF	TGCGCCAGCAGATCCGCAAACTGGAATGAGCAGTTCTTC
NA	TRBD1	TRBV6-5	TRBJ2-7	CASSYKQGAGEQYF	TGTGCCAGCAGTTATAAACAGGGGGCGGGAGAGCAGTACTTC
NA	NA	TRBV19	TRBJ2-3	CASSGVRGITDTQYF	TGTGCCAGTAGCGGGGTCCGGGGGATCACAGATACGCAGTATTTT
few	TRBD2	TRBV7-2	TRBJ2-3	CASSQGTSGGGQYF	TGTGCCAGCAGCCAAGGGACTAGCGGGGGGGGACAGTATTTT
NA	TRBD1	TRBV5-1	TRBJ2-7	CASTSIGTDYEQYF	TGCGCCAGCACCAGTATTGGGACAGACTACGAGCAGTACTTC
NA	TRBD1	TRBV5-1	TRBJ1-6	CASSFGTGDSPLHF	TGCGCCAGCAGCTTTGGTACAGGGGATTCACCCCTCCACTTT
NA	TRBD2	TRBV29-1	TRBJ2-7	CSVGTSGGSSSSYEQYF	TGCAGCGTCGGCACTAGCGGGGGGTCGTCAAGCTCCTACGAGCAGTACTTC
NA	TRBD2	TRBV19	TRBJ2-7	CASSSREYFTPSYEQYF	TGTGCCAGTAGCTCGCGGGAGTACTTCACACCCTCCTACGAGCAGTACTTC
NA	NA	TRBV29-1	TRBJ2-7	CSVEGEQSYEQYF	TGCAGCGTTGAAGGGGAGCAGTCCTACGAGCAGTACTTC
NA	NA	TRBV11-3	TRBJ1-3	CASSPRESNTIYF	TGTGCCAGCAGCCCTCGGGAATCAAACACCATATATTTT
NA	NA	TRBV20-1	TRBJ2-7	CSAVGVYEQYF	TGCAGTGCTGTGGGAGTCTACGAGCAGTACTTC
NA	TRBD2	TRBV5-4	TRBJ2-2	CASSPGGSGGRTGELFF	TGTGCCAGCAGCCCGGGGGGCAGCGGGGGGAGGACCGGGGAGCTGTTTTTT
few	TRBD1	TRBV9	TRBJ1-1	CASSLTGTGNEAFF	TGTGCCAGCAGCTTAACCGGGACAGGGAATGAAGCTTTCTTT
NA	TRBD1	TRBV27	TRBJ2-7	CASSYDRGRGEQYF	TGTGCCAGCAGTTATGACAGGGGGCGAGGCGAGCAGTACTTC
NA	TRBD1	TRBV9	TRBJ1-5	CASSVAGGLGQPQHF	TGTGCCAGCAGCGTAGCAGGGGGACTGGGTCAGCCCCAGCATTTT
few	NA	TRBV24-1	TRBJ1-5	CATSDHNSGQHF	TGTGCCACCAGTGACCATAATTCGGGACAGCATTTT
NA	NA	TRBV5-1	TRBJ2-2	CASSPTWLAGNTGELFF	TGCGCCAGCAGCCCTACATGGTTGGCGGGGAACACCGGGGAGCTGTTTTTT
few	TRBD1	TRBV24-1	TRBJ2-3	CATSDPGQAHDTQYF	TGTGCCACCAGTGACCCGGGACAGGCTCACGATACGCAGTATTTT
NA	TRBD1	TRBV6-5	TRBJ1-3	CASSSGRGQGNTIYF	TGTGCCAGCAGTTCCGGAAGGGGGCAAGGAAACACCATATATTTT
NA	NA	TRBV9	TRBJ1-6	CASSPAAGSPLHF	TGTGCCAGCAGCCCCGCTGCCGGGTCACCCCTCCACTTT
NA	NA	TRBV3-1/TRBV3-2	TRBJ1-1	CASSQVPGTEAFF	TGTGCCAGCAGCCAAGTCCCAGGGACTGAAGCTTTCTTT
NA	TRBD1	TRBV11-3	TRBJ2-7	CASSPRTGGNEQYF	TGTGCCAGCAGCCCCCGGACAGGGGGCAACGAGCAGTACTTC
NA	NA	TRBV5-1	TRBJ1-5	CASSLAGNSNQPQHF	TGTGCCAGCAGCTTGGCAGGGAATAGCAATCAGCCCCAGCATTTT
NA	NA	TRBV30	TRBJ1-1	CAGRDSWATEAFF	TGTGCCGGCCGGGACTCCTGGGCGACTGAAGCTTTCTTT
NA	NA	TRBV21-1	TRBJ2-2	CASSKDLGQGITGELFF	TGTGCCAGCAGCAAAGATTTGGGACAGGGCATAACCGGGGAGCTGTTTTTT
NA	NA	TRBV2	TRBJ1-2	CASSERRYGYTF	TGTGCCAGCAGTGAGCGGAGGTATGGCTACACCTTC
many	NA	TRBV5-1	TRBJ2-7	CASSITSSGSYEQYF	TGCGCCAGCAGCATTACTAGCTCAGGGTCCTACGAGCAGTACTTC
NA	TRBD1	TRBV19	TRBJ2-7	CASSSDTGGSYEQYF	TGTGCCAGTAGTAGCGACACAGGGGGTTCCTACGAGCAGTACTTC
NA	NA	TRBV19	TRBJ2-7	CASSIDMRNPVYEQYF	TGTGCCAGTAGTATTGATATGCGTAATCCTGTCTACGAGCAGTACTTC